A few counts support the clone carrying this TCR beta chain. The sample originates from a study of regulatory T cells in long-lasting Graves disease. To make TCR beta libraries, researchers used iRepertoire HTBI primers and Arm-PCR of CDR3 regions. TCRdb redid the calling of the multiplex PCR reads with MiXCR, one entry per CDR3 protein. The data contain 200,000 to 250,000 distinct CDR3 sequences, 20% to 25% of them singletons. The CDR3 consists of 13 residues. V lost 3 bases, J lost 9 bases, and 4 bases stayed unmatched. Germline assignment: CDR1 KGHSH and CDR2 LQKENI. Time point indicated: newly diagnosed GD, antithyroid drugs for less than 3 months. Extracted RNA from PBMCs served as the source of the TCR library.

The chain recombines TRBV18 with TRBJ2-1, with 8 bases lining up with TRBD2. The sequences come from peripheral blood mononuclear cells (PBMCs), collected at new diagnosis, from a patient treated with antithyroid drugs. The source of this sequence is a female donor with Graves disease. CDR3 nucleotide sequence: TGTGCCAGCTCACCCCGGGGGGGGGGTGAGCAGTTCTTC. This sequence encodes CASSPRGGGEQFF.